The 4 T cell receptor beta chains below come from one sample, sequenced in a study of breast tumors, draining lymph nodes, adjacent tissues (dated by TCRdb to about 2016). The lymph node samples were taken from the axillary draining lymph nodes of breast cancer patients. The library was obtained by multiplex PCR. Sequencing instrument: Illumina HiSeq 2000. Starting from the raw public reads, TCRdb applied fastp trimming at Q25, assembled clones with MiXCR and retained in-frame beta chains. Rows are combined by CDR3 protein, so each entry shows the most common genes and DNA. The sample yields under 250,000 distinct CDR3 sequences; less than 40% were counted once. The ten largest clones take up 1.4% of the sample. Specimen: axillary lymph node tissue. Receptors were obtained from a female donor with breast cancer. Some clones in this sample may be carry-over from other donors' samples.

The sample holds many counts of this clonotype. This rearrangement joins TRBV7-8 to TRBJ1-2; D might be TRBD1 (5 bases). V lost 0 bases and J 1 base, leaving 6 bases between the germline ends. Germline CDR1 is SGHVS and CDR2 is FQNEAQ. The CDR3 is 14 residues long. Here the CDR3 reads CASSLADINYGYTF. As DNA, the CDR3 is TGTGCCAGCAGCTTAGCGGACATTAACTATGGCTACACCTTC.

This clonotype showed up just once. V and J are TRBV7-2 and TRBJ1-1; D ambiguous. The CDR3 covers 13 residues. Trimming cost V 6 bases and J 8 bases, with 16 bases left between them. Germline CDR1 and CDR2: SGHTA and FQGNSA. In nucleotides, the CDR3 is TGTGCCAGCAGTCTGGATTCGATTACCGAAGCTTTCTTT. Translated: CASSLDSITEAFF.

This clonotype was seen many times. One base away lies a much larger clone, so this may be a sequencing read error. The chain carries TRBV7-8 and TRBJ1-6, with 7 bases lining up with TRBD1. Losses at the gene ends were 10 bases for V and 8 bases for J; bases not matched to a gene: 8. The CDR3 loop spans 13 amino acids. Looked up from germline, CDR1 is SGHVS and CDR2 is FQNEAQ. The CDR3 coding sequence is TGTGCCAACAATGGACAGGAATATTCACCCCTCCACTTT. It codes for CANNGQEYSPLHF.

This clonotype was counted many times. The chain has TRBV20-1 and TRBJ2-1; D is ambiguous. Trimming removed 6 bases at V and 7 bases at J, with 10 bases between. Per germline, CDR1 DFQATT and CDR2 SNEGSKA (reference sequence). CDR3 length equals 11 residues. DNA for the CDR3: TGCAGTGCCCGCTTGGGGAATGAGCAGTTCTTC. It is translated as CSARLGNEQFF.